The next 7 T cell receptor beta chains were all read from a single sample in a study of human versus mouse CDR3 diversity and MHC coevolution. Sequenced by immunoSEQ multiplex PCR; TCRdb stores in-frame clones only, minus some. The sample yields tens of thousands of clones, 80% to 95% seen once. The sequencing input was naive CD4+ T cells from blood. The subset: CD45RO-negative CD62L-positive naive CD4 T cells. These TCRs come from a person aged 30 to 69 in good health.

This rearrangement joins TRBV25-1 to TRBJ2-3, with a weak D call TRBD1 (5 bases). Germline V lookup: CDR1 MGHDK, CDR2 SYGVNS. This CDR3 region has 13 residues. Trimming stripped 7 bases from V and 5 bases from J, with 13 bases between. The CDR3: CASKGIIRDTQYF. The CDR3 coding sequence is TGTGCCAGCAAGGGGATAATCAGAGATACGCAGTATTTT.

The J gene is TRBJ1-2, the V gene TRBV6-1, with 7 bases lining up with TRBD1. Germline CDR1 and CDR2: MNHNS and SASEGT. The CDR3 loop spans 14 amino acids. V shed 6 bases, J shed 4 bases, and the junction held 8 bases outside the gene matches. CDR3 residues: CASRPGGGGYGYTF. The DNA for the CDR3 is TGTGCCAGCAGACCCGGAGGGGGCGGCTATGGCTACACCTTC.

The chain carries TRBV7-8 and TRBJ2-5; TRBD2 matches 11 bases. The better agreement between TRBJ2-7 and the DNA end casts doubt on the J call. The CDR3 runs 15 residues. Germline V gene sequence: CDR1 SGHVS, CDR2 FQNEAQ. CDR3 bases: TGTGCCAGCAGCTTACAACTAGCGGGAGACTACGAGCAGTACTTC. Its translation is CASSLQLAGDYEQYF.

The chain joins TRBV25-1 to TRBJ2-7, with 7 bases matching TRBD1. Germline assignment: CDR1 MGHDK and CDR2 SYGVNS. The V gene end was trimmed by 4 bases and the J gene end by 7 bases; junction bases not matched to a gene: 7. The CDR3 runs 13 residues. CDR3: CASSGTGYHEQYF. The CDR3 DNA is TGTGCCAGCAGTGGGACAGGTTATCATGAGCAGTACTTC.

This chain links TRBV10-3 with TRBJ2-3, with a possible D match to TRBD2 (5 bases). Germline CDR1 reads ENHRY; CDR2 reads SYGVKD. V gave up 11 bases and J gave up 2 bases, with 17 bases separating them. The length of the CDR3 is 14 residues. The CDR3 bases are TGTGCCTCCCAGCGAGGGCAGTCCACAGATACGCAGTATTTT. This translates into CASQRGQSTDTQYF.

The CDR3 coding sequence is TGTGCCAGCAGCGAGATACAGGGTGGAGATACGCAGTATTTT. It translates to CASSEIQGGDTQYF. The chain links TRBV9 to TRBJ2-3; possible D gene TRBD1, 6 bases. The V gene's germline CDR1 is SGDLS and CDR2 YYNGEE. V dropped 3 bases and J dropped 5 bases, with 13 bases sitting between them. The CDR3 loop spans 14 amino acids.

The table lists this clone with a count of one. This chain connects TRBV2 to TRBJ2-1; 8 positions agree with TRBD1. The trim removed 7 bases at V and 6 bases at J, leaving 8 bases unmatched. The germline gives CDR1 SNHLY, CDR2 FYNNEI. This CDR3 comprises 14 residues. The CDR3 protein is CASNGQGGTNEQFF. The CDR3 nucleotides read TGTGCCAGCAACGGACAGGGTGGGACCAATGAGCAGTTCTTC.